The 10 T cell receptor beta chains in this list originate from one sample, sequenced in a study of identical twins. MiXCR was run by TCRdb on the 5' RACE reads, yielding one entry per CDR3 protein. Among about 900,000 distinct CDR3 sequences listed, approximately 13% were seen once. These data were also reused for a study on yellow fever vaccine responses in identical twins.

Sequenced: PBMCs. All receptors derive from a woman between 18 and 29 years old in good health.

The V gene is TRBV24-1, the J gene TRBJ2-7; 7 bases match TRBD1. The ends lost 10 bases at V and 6 bases at J; junction bases unmatched: 5. This CDR3 spans 11 amino acids. Germline V gene data show CDR1 as KGHDR and CDR2 as SFDVKD. CDR3 residues: CATSKGAEQYF. The CDR3 DNA is TGTGCCACTAGCAAGGGGGCCGAGCAGTACTTC.

The chain employs TRBV7-9 and TRBJ2-3; D might be TRBD2 (5 bases). Germline V gene lookup returns CDR1 SEHNR and CDR2 FQNEAQ (reference sequence). Deletions cut 5 bases from V and 1 base from J, with 13 bases between. The CDR3 loop spans 15 amino acids. CDR3 DNA: TGTGCCAGCAGCCCCTCTTTCGGGGGCACAGATACGCAGTATTTT. As protein: CASSPSFGGTDTQYF.

The rearrangement uses TRBV7-9 and TRBJ2-1; D perhaps matches TRBD2 (6 bases). Trimming pared 3 bases from V and 9 bases from J, leaving 15 bases between. Germline loops: CDR1 SEHNR, CDR2 FQNEAQ (reference sequence). The CDR3 consists of 14 residues. The CDR3 spells CASSLVEGTFEQFF. The CDR3 DNA reads TGTGCCAGCAGCTTGGTAGAAGGGACTTTTGAGCAGTTCTTC.

V gene TRBV5-8 combines with J gene TRBJ2-1, with 9 bases aligning to TRBD1. The V and J ends lost 4 bases and 4 bases, in that order; junction bases with no gene match: 6. Germline V lookup: CDR1 SGHTS, CDR2 YDEGEE. The CDR3 loop spans 15 amino acids. Here the CDR3 DNA reads TGTGCCAGCAGCACCACGGGACAGGGTTACAATGAGCAGTTCTTC. Encoded protein: CASSTTGQGYNEQFF.

This clonotype was seen more than once but under ten times. The chain uses TRBV2 and TRBJ2-1; TRBD2 matches at 16 bases. Germline CDR1 is SNHLY and CDR2 is FYNNEI. V trimming: 7 bases; J trimming: 12 bases; junction bases outside the gene matches: 9. The CDR3 length is 15 residues. The CDR3 spells CASTAGLAGGLAQFF. In DNA form, the CDR3 reads TGTGCCAGCACCGCGGGACTAGCGGGGGGGCTCGCGCAGTTCTTC. The whole variable domain, remainder taken from reference TRBV2 and TRBJ2-1, is EPEVTQTPSHQVTQMGQEVILRCVPISNHLYFYWYRQILGQKVEFLVSFYNNEISEKSEIFDDQFSVERPDGSNFTLKIRSTKLEDSAMYFCASTAGLAGGLAQFFGPGTRLTVL.

This clonotype came up a few times. CDR3 region: CASSMSGRVPGQYF. The DNA for the CDR3 is TGTGCCAGCAGCATGAGCGGGAGGGTCCCTGGGCAGTATTTT. V and J are TRBV7-9 and TRBJ2-3, with TRBD2 matching over 10 bases. This CDR3 has 14 residues. The V segment lost 5 bases and the J segment 11 bases; nucleotides outside the gene matches: 10. Germline values: CDR1 SEHNR, CDR2 FQNEAQ (reference sequence).

This clonotype was found a few times. This sequence joins TRBV6-6 and TRBJ1-4, with D unclear. The CDR3 contains 12 residues. The V end was cut by 2 bases, the J end by 7 bases, with 5 bases between. Germline V gives CDR1 MNHNY, CDR2 SVGAGI (reference sequence). The CDR3 protein is CASSYVGEKLFF. DNA for the CDR3: TGTGCCAGCAGTTACGTAGGTGAAAAACTGTTTTTT.

This clonotype appeared a few times. The rearrangement joins TRBV28 to TRBJ2-7; TRBD2 aligns across 11 bases. CDR1 is MDHEN, CDR2 SYDVKM, per germline. CDR3 size: 14 residues. V lost 3 bases and J lost 5; bases outside the gene matches: 3. The DNA of the CDR3 is TGTGCCAGCAGTTTGACTAGCGGGGCTCACGAGCAGTACGTC. It specifies CASSLTSGAHEQYV.

The V and J genes are TRBV6-5 and TRBJ1-2; D gene uncertain. The V gene lost 0 bases and the J gene lost 2 bases, with 19 bases spanning the gap. The CDR3 is 18 amino acids. Looked up from germline, CDR1 is MNHEY and CDR2 is SVGAGI. This CDR3 reads CASSYSWARYDMNYGYTF. As DNA, the CDR3 is TGTGCCAGCAGTTACTCTTGGGCAAGATACGATATGAACTATGGCTACACCTTC.

The chain combines TRBV20-1 with TRBJ2-1, with D perhaps given as TRBD1 or TRBD2 (5 bases each). V lost 3 bases, J lost 2 bases, and 11 bases lay in between. Germline loops: CDR1 DFQATT, CDR2 SNEGSKA (reference sequence). This CDR3 region has 14 residues. CDR3 nucleotides: TGCAGTGCTAGTTCGGGGACCCCCTACAATGAGCAGTTCTTC. This translates into CSASSGTPYNEQFF.